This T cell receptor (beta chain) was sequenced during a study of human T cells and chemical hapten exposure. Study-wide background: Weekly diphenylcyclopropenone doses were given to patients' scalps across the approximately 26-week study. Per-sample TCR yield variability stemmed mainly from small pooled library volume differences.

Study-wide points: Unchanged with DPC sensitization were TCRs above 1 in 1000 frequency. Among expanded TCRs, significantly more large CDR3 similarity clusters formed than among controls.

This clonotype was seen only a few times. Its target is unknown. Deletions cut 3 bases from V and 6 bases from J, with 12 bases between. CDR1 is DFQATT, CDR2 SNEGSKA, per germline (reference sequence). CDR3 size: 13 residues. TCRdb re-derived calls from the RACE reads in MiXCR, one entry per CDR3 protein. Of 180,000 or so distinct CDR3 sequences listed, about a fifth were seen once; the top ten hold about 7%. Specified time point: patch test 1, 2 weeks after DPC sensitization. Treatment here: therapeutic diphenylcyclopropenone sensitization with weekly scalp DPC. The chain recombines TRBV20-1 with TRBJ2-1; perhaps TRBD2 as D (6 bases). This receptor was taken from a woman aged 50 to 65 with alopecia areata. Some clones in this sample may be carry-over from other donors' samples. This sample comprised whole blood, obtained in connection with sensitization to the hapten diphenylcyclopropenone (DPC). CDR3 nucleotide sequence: TGCAGTGCTAGCTTGGGAGGTGTCAATGAGCAGTTCTTC. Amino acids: CSASLGGVNEQFF.